Listed below are T cell receptor beta chains from one sample, sequenced in a study of T cell repertoires in ileal Crohn's disease. Assay: immunoSEQ multiplex PCR; the TCRdb copy retains only in-frame clones and omits some. The table shows about 8,000 clones, with roughly 96% occurring only once. Material for sequencing was ileal tissue. The origin of the receptors is an adult with Crohn's disease. Each CDR3 is given with its conserved first and last residue.

>TRBV7-2|TRBJ1-5
CASSRDGQSGQPQHF
>TRBV5-6|TRBJ1-4
CASSSVGTGGTNEKLFF
>TRBV6-1|TRBJ2-3
CASRWRGYTDTQYF
>TRBV7-6|TRBJ2-1
CASSLAGGTEQFF
>TRBV28|TRBJ1-1
CASSYAIGRDRGVGTEAFF
>TRBV19|TRBJ1-5
CASSIPGQINQPQHF
>TRBV4-1|TRBJ2-2
CASSQDTVSGELFF
>TRBV21-1|TRBJ2-1
CASSPTTGVYNEQFF
>TRBV10-1|TRBJ2-1
CASTGYNEQFF
>TRBV5-1|TRBJ1-1
CASSFGPSGDTEAFF
>TRBV10-3|TRBJ2-5
CASGHTQETQYF
>TRBV5-1|TRBJ1-4
CASSLGQYEKLFF
>TRBV18|TRBJ2-5
CASSPEQETQYF
>TRBV6-5|TRBJ2-3
CASSLGTGTDTQYF
>TRBV4-3|TRBJ2-5
CASSKADRGETQYF
>TRBV30|TRBJ1-1
CAWSVLLGRAEAFF
>TRBV11-2|TRBJ2-3
CASSLIYGGEYTQYF
>TRBV10-1|TRBJ2-5
CASSRTGQETQYF
>TRBV4-2|TRBJ1-1
CASSQDSGTTTEAFF
>TRBV2|TRBJ2-1
CASSEQREQFF
>TRBV6-4|TRBJ2-1
CASSVDRGGEQFF
>TRBV28|TRBJ1-1
CASSHSGTGGGKAFF
>TRBV4-3|TRBJ2-7
CASSQARGEQYF
>TRBV7-2|TRBJ2-7
CASSLRWEIGEQYF
>TRBV19|TRBJ2-1
CASKKERRSYNEQFF
>TRBV5-1|TRBJ1-1
CASSYADRATEAFF
>TRBV2|TRBJ2-6
CASRMDRAGANVLTF
>TRBV7-2|TRBJ2-2
CASSPRISGELFF
>TRBV7-2|TRBJ1-2
CASSPRQGANGYTF
>TRBV7-8|TRBJ1-2
CASSPRTGIGLGTRYGYTF
>TRBV5-5|TRBJ1-6
CASSLGGDYNSPLHF
>TRBV29-1|TRBJ2-7
CSAGQGAYEQYF
>TRBV11-2|TRBJ2-3
CASSLGLAGGPSTDTQYF
>TRBV19|TRBJ2-5
CATTGLAGGQETQYF
>TRBV7-3|TRBJ1-6
CASSLGRAYNSPLHF